This passage covers 18 T cell receptor beta chains from one sample sequenced in a study of T-cell memory formation after mild COVID-19. TCRdb reprocessed the 5' RACE reads with MiXCR, giving one entry per CDR3 protein. The profile shows some 200,000 distinct CDR3 sequences, about 9.2% of them singletons. The specimen was PBMCs or a T cell subset sorted from them (not recorded which). The receptors originated from a man in his late teens or twenties who had mild COVID-19 (a few samples of this study predate the infection). Cell type and time point are not known.

The table lists this clonotype with a few counts. The chain combines TRBV12-1 with TRBJ1-1; the D call in the table, TRBD1, was not verified against the DNA. TRBV12-1 is noted as a pseudogene. This CDR3 is built from 13 residues. CDR3 DNA: TGTGCCAGCAGATGGGAAGGGATAATCGAAGCTTTCTTT. Protein: CASRWEGIIEAFF.

This chain links TRBV5-1 with TRBJ2-7; no firm D call. The CDR3 contains 14 residues. CDR1 is SGHRS and CDR2 is YFSETQ in the germline V gene. V was shortened by 0 bases and J by 3 bases, with 10 bases between the two germline ends. CDR3 amino acids: CASSLEGSDYEQYF. The CDR3 DNA sequence: TGCGCCAGCAGCTTGGAGGGCTCGGACTACGAGCAGTACTTC.

In regard to this clonotype: The germline gene is not matched at one end of the junction; a read error may be the cause. The genes are TRBV7-2 and TRBJ2-2; TRBD1 agrees at 7 bases. The CDR3 runs to 15 residues. CDR1 and CDR2 (germline): SGHTA, FQGNSA. As DNA, the CDR3 is TGTGCCAGCAGCCCCGGGACAGTTCATCCCGGTGAGCTGTTTTTT. This codes for CASSPGTVHPGELFF.

This clonotype was recorded a few times. The genes are TRBV4-1 and TRBJ2-2; 10 bases are shared with TRBD2. CDR3 length: 16 amino acids. V shed 7 bases and J 7 bases; nucleotides not matched to a gene: 12. Germline CDR1 reads MGHRA; CDR2 reads YSYEKL. CDR3 nucleotides: TGCGCCAGCACCCGGGAGAGCGGGGGGGTGAACGGGGAGCTGTTTTTT. Translation gives CASTRESGGVNGELFF.

The V gene is TRBV7-2, the J gene TRBJ1-1; D is ambiguous. Per the germline V gene, CDR1 is SGHTA and CDR2 is FQGNSA. Deletions cut 1 base from V and 1 base from J, with 7 bases between. The CDR3 length is 14 residues. The CDR3 nucleotides read TGTGCCAGCAGCTTAGAAACGTCGAACACTGAAGCTTTCTTT. Protein sequence: CASSLETSNTEAFF. The variable domain in full, completed from reference TRBV7-2 and TRBJ1-1, reads GAGVSQSPSNKVTEKGKDVELRCDPISGHTALYWYRQSLGQGLEFLIYFQGNSAPDKSGLPSDRFSAERTGGSVSTLTIQRTQQEDSAVYLCASSLETSNTEAFFGQGTRLTVV.

This clonotype was recorded many times. V and J are TRBV11-2 and TRBJ2-2, with 7 bases matching TRBD1. Trimming took 5 bases from V and 5 from J; bases not matched to a gene: 14. This CDR3 spans 17 amino acids. Per germline, CDR1 SGHAT and CDR2 FQNNGV. CDR3 sequence (DNA): TGTGCCAGCAGCCTGTCTCCGGGGACAGTCGGAACCGGGGAGCTGTTTTTT. Translation: CASSLSPGTVGTGELFF.

This chain links TRBV6-2 or TRBV6-3 with TRBJ2-4; D not resolved. CDR1 and CDR2 (germline): MNHEY, SVGEGT. The length of the CDR3 is 15 residues. Trimming removed 2 bases at V and 0 bases at J, with 8 bases between. CDR3 DNA sequence: TGTGCCAGCAGTTACCTATACCTAGCCAAAAACATTCAGTACTTC. Its protein product is CASSYLYLAKNIQYF.

The chain employs TRBV5-1 and TRBJ2-3; TRBD1 matches at 7 bases. The germline gives CDR1 SGHRS, CDR2 YFSETQ. Unmatched junction bases numbered 6, after V lost 0 bases and J lost 2 bases. This CDR3 has 16 amino acids. The CDR3 DNA reads as TGCGCCAGCAGCTTGGGAACCGGGACAGCCACAGATACGCAGTATTTT. Translated, it gives CASSLGTGTATDTQYF.

The CDR3 DNA follows: TGCAGTGCTGGACAGGGCGACTATGGCTACACCTTC. Its protein is CSAGQGDYGYTF. The V call is TRBV20-1, the J call TRBJ1-2, with 8 bases lining up with TRBD1. V lost 5 bases and J lost 3; bases outside the gene matches: 2. Germline CDR1 and CDR2: DFQATT and SNEGSKA (reference sequence). The CDR3 totals 12 residues.

This clonotype was detected many times. The chain combines TRBV7-6 with TRBJ1-1; D remains ambiguous. The CDR3 runs 12 residues. Trimming stripped 8 bases from V and 1 base from J, with 8 bases between. Germline V gives CDR1 SGHVS, CDR2 FNYEAQ. The CDR3 bases are TGTGCCAGCCGGGGAGGGAACACTGAAGCTTTCTTT. Protein sequence: CASRGGNTEAFF.

This clonotype came up a few times. V is TRBV5-1 and J is TRBJ2-7, with TRBD1 identical over 7 bases. Germline trimming cut 0 bases from V and 0 bases from J; bases unmatched to any gene: 3. Germline assignment: CDR1 SGHRS and CDR2 YFSETQ. This CDR3 region has 15 residues. In nucleotides, the CDR3 is TGCGCCAGCAGCTTGGGGGACAGCCGCTCCTACGAGCAGTACTTC. Translation gives CASSLGDSRSYEQYF. Full variable domain (missing parts from reference TRBV5-1 and TRBJ2-7): KAGVTQTPRYLIKTRGQQVTLSCSPISGHRSVSWYQQTPGQGLQFLFEYFSETQRNKGNFPGRFSGRQFSNSRSEMNVSTLELGDSALYLCASSLGDSRSYEQYFGPGTRLTVT.

This clonotype was seen many times. The J gene is TRBJ2-5, the V gene TRBV20-1, with TRBD2 matching over 8 bases. V lost 0 bases to trimming and J lost 5 bases; unmatched junction nucleotides: 8. CDR3 length: 15 residues. In germline, CDR1 is DFQATT, CDR2 SNEGSKA (reference sequence). The CDR3 protein is CSAREAGGGAETQYF. Written as DNA, the CDR3 is TGCAGTGCTAGAGAGGCGGGGGGAGGGGCCGAGACCCAGTACTTC.

The chain recombines TRBV6-1 with TRBJ2-7; a possible D gene is TRBD2 (6 bases). CDR1 is MNHNS and CDR2 is SASEGT in the germline V gene. CDR3 length equals 13 residues. V lost 3 bases and J 2 bases, leaving 8 bases between the germline ends. The CDR3 loop is CASSDERAYEQYF. CDR3 in DNA: TGTGCCAGCAGTGATGAGCGGGCCTACGAGCAGTACTTC.

This clonotype has a handful of counts. The chain is built from TRBV7-9 and TRBJ2-5; D is uncertain. Germline V gene data show CDR1 as SEHNR and CDR2 as FQNEAQ (reference sequence). V was cut by 8 bases and J by 5 bases, with 18 bases left in between. CDR3 length: 14 residues. The CDR3: CASSRSLNGETQYF. CDR3 DNA sequence: TGTGCCAGCTCCCGTTCCCTAAACGGGGAGACCCAGTACTTC.

The chain combines TRBV12-3 or TRBV12-4 with TRBJ1-4; possibly TRBD1 for D (5 bases). V lost 4 bases to trimming and J lost 13 bases, with 13 bases between them. CDR3 length: 12 amino acids. The CDR3 nucleotides read TGTGCCAGCAGTTCTATGGGGGGGGGACTGTTTTTT. Its translation is CASSSMGGGLFF.

This rearrangement joins TRBV4-2 to TRBJ2-2; 8 nucleotides agree with TRBD1. Germline values: CDR1 LGHNA, CDR2 YNFKEQ. The CDR3 has 16 amino acids. Trimming removed 4 bases from V and 3 bases from J; junction bases left unmatched: 7. As DNA, the CDR3 is TGTGCCAGCAGCCGACAAACGGACAGGGACACCGGGGAGCTGTTTTTT. It yields the protein CASSRQTDRDTGELFF.

This clonotype was seen more than once but under ten times. The J gene is TRBJ2-5, the V gene TRBV3-1, with 8 bases matching TRBD2. The CDR3 has 14 residues. The junction had 6 bases not matched to a gene; V was cut back by 4 bases and J by 5 bases. The V gene's germline CDR1 is LGHDT and CDR2 YNNKEL (reference sequence). The CDR3 DNA reads as TGTGCCAGCAGCCCCCGGGAGGGATTGGAGACCCAGTACTTC. It yields the protein CASSPREGLETQYF.

This clonotype was recorded many times. The CDR3 DNA sequence: TGTGCCAGCAGTTTGAGATCGATCGTTGGCGGCAATCAGCCCCAGCATTTT. Translating gives CASSLRSIVGGNQPQHF. The chain carries TRBV12-3 or TRBV12-4 and TRBJ1-5; no clear D. The CDR3 totals 17 residues. V was pared by 3 bases and J by 2 bases, with 17 bases between.